The 28 T cell receptor beta chains below were found in one sample sequenced in a study of cytomegalovirus exposure and HLA in healthy donors. The PCR employed 60 Vbeta primers together with 13 Jbeta primers. Using immunoSEQ multiplex PCR, the repertoire was profiled, and TCRdb retains in-frame clones only, with some absent. Of 100,000 to 150,000 clones listed, 70% to 85% are singletons. The sample taken for sequencing was PBMCs. Receptor source: a male donor in good health and CMV-seropositive.

The table lists this clone with a count of one. The CDR3 loop is CAWSVLPTGELFF. CDR3 sequence (DNA): TGTGCCTGGAGTGTACTACCCACCGGGGAGCTGTTTTTT. This sequence joins TRBV30 and TRBJ2-2; D not certain. Germline CDR1 reads GTSNPN; CDR2 reads SVGIG (reference sequence). The CDR3 spans 13 residues. Trimming took 0 bases from V and 4 from J, leaving 6 bases between them. Looking up the rest from reference TRBV30 and TRBJ2-2 gives the full variable domain: SQTIHQWPATLVQPVGSPLSLECTVEGTSNPNLYWYRQAAGRGLQLLFYSVGIGQISSEVPQNLSASRPQDRQFILSSKKLLLSDSGFYLCAWSVLPTGELFFGEGSRLTVL.

The rearrangement links TRBV25-1 to TRBJ2-7; a possible D gene is TRBD1 (5 bases). The germline CDR1 and CDR2 sequences are MGHDK and SYGVNS. The ends were cut back, 5 bases at V and 12 bases at J, with 14 bases in the middle. There are 11 residues in the CDR3. CDR3 bases: TGTGCCAGCAGTATAGACAGCGTGCCGTACTTC. Encoded protein: CASSIDSVPYF.

A word on this clone: This CDR3 is also generated by other DNA sequences in the sample. The chain recombines TRBV6-5 with TRBJ1-1; tentatively, D is TRBD1 (6 bases). The germline V gene encodes CDR1 MNHEY and CDR2 SVGAGI. The V end was cut by 3 bases, the J end by 4 bases, with 12 bases between. The CDR3 runs 14 residues. CDR3 sequence: CASSYLGASTEAFF. As DNA, the CDR3 is TGTGCCAGCAGTTATTTGGGGGCGAGCACTGAAGCTTTCTTT.

This clone showed up just a few times. Here the CDR3 reads CASRILAGVCGDTQYF. CDR3 nucleotides: TGTGCCAGCAGAATCCTAGCGGGAGTATGCGGAGATACGCAGTATTTT. This sequence joins TRBV25-1 and TRBJ2-3, with TRBD2 matching 10 bases. The germline V gene has CDR1 MGHDK and CDR2 SYGVNS. CDR3 length equals 16 residues. V was pared by 6 bases and J by 5 bases, with 11 bases of the junction left unmatched. Combining the CDR3 with reference TRBV25-1 and TRBJ2-3 gives the whole variable domain EADIYQTPRYLVIGTGKKITLECSQTMGHDKMYWYQQDPGMELHLIHYSYGVNSTEKGDLSSESTVSRIRTEHFPLTLESARPSHTSQYLCASRILAGVCGDTQYFGPGTRLTVL.

This chain connects TRBV30 to TRBJ2-4; possibly TRBD2 for D (5 bases). The V and J ends lost 1 base and 10 bases respectively, with 11 bases between them. CDR3 size: 12 residues. CDR1 is GTSNPN, CDR2 SVGIG, per germline (reference sequence). CDR3 loop: CAWSEGPGIQYF. The CDR3 DNA reads TGTGCCTGGAGTGAGGGCCCGGGGATTCAGTACTTC.

This chain joins TRBV6-4 and TRBJ2-3; 8 nucleotides line up with TRBD1. J gave up 2 bases and V 6 bases, and 13 bases lay outside the gene matches. CDR1 and CDR2 from the germline V gene are MRHNA and SNTAGT. This CDR3 is 17 amino acids long. The CDR3: CASRTLGQGFFTDTQYF. In nucleotides, the CDR3 is TGTGCCAGCAGGACCCTAGGACAGGGCTTTTTCACAGATACGCAGTATTTT.

This sequence joins TRBV6-1 and TRBJ1-5, with D unclear. V lost 0 bases and J lost 0, with 6 bases in between. Germline V CDR1 and CDR2: MNHNS, SASEGT. The CDR3 is 15 residues long. Here the CDR3 reads CASSEALYSNQPQHF. The CDR3 DNA reads as TGTGCCAGCAGTGAAGCGTTATATAGCAATCAGCCCCAGCATTTT.

The chain joins TRBV5-8 to TRBJ1-6; TRBD1 agrees at 9 bases. This CDR3 comprises 17 residues. Trimming at V came to 3 bases and at J to 7 bases, leaving 11 bases not matched to a gene. CDR1 and CDR2 from the germline V gene are SGHTS and YDEGEE. The CDR3 loop reads CASSYTGTGLRNSPLHF. CDR3 sequence (DNA): TGTGCCAGCAGCTATACCGGGACAGGGTTAAGGAATTCACCCCTCCACTTT.

The gene calls are TRBV5-1 and TRBJ1-1; D remains ambiguous. With 1 base removed from V and 2 bases from J, the gap between germline ends came to 6 bases. The germline gives CDR1 SGHRS, CDR2 YFSETQ. The CDR3 covers 13 residues. The CDR3 coding sequence is TGCGCCAGCAGCTTGAACAGAAACACTGAAGCTTTCTTT. This encodes CASSLNRNTEAFF.

This clone was seen a few times. V usage is TRBV5-1 and J usage is TRBJ1-2; 9 bases are a match to TRBD1. Germline CDR1 and CDR2: SGHRS and YFSETQ. V shed 2 bases, J shed 5 bases, and the junction held 4 bases outside the gene matches. The CDR3 consists of 14 residues. CDR3 coding DNA: TGCGCCAGCAGCTTATGGACAGGGGAATATGGCTACACCTTC. Its protein is CASSLWTGEYGYTF. Together with reference TRBV5-1 and TRBJ1-2, the CDR3 gives the full variable domain: KAGVTQTPRYLIKTRGQQVTLSCSPISGHRSVSWYQQTPGQGLQFLFEYFSETQRNKGNFPGRFSGRQFSNSRSEMNVSTLELGDSALYLCASSLWTGEYGYTFGSGTRLTVV.

This clone was picked up a small number of times. This sequence joins TRBV5-1 and TRBJ2-3; 8 nucleotides line up with TRBD1. V lost 0 bases, J lost 2 bases, and 5 bases stayed unmatched. Germline V gene lookup returns CDR1 SGHRS and CDR2 YFSETQ. The CDR3 sequence is 16 residues long. The CDR3 nucleotides read TGCGCCAGCAGCTTGGGCGGACAGGGCACCACAGATACGCAGTATTTT. Residues: CASSLGGQGTTDTQYF.

The genes are TRBV15 and TRBJ2-7; TRBD2 matches 7 bases. Looked up from germline, CDR1 is LNHNV and CDR2 is YYDKDF (reference sequence). Losses at the gene ends were 5 bases for V and 2 bases for J; bases not matched to a gene: 3. The CDR3 is made up of 13 amino acids. Here the CDR3 DNA reads TGTGCCACCAGCGGGAGGGGAACCTACGAGCAGTACTTC. Amino acid sequence: CATSGRGTYEQYF.

The rearrangement links TRBV7-2 to TRBJ1-5; 8 nucleotides line up with TRBD1. The germline V gene encodes CDR1 SGHTA and CDR2 FQGNSA. The CDR3 consists of 14 residues. The J segment lost 4 bases and the V segment lost 7 bases, leaving 6 bases of the junction unmatched. CDR3: CASTPRTGNQPQHF. The CDR3 nucleotides are TGTGCCAGCACCCCCCGGACAGGGAATCAGCCCCAGCATTTT.

This clone was seen a few times. The rearrangement joins TRBV13 to TRBJ2-7, with TRBD1 identical over 9 bases. V lost 6 bases to trimming and J lost 2 bases; unmatched junction nucleotides: 8. The germline CDR1 and CDR2 sequences are PRHDT and FYEKMQ (reference sequence). The length of the CDR3 is 15 residues. CDR3 sequence reads: CASRGPGQGPYEQYF. In DNA form, the CDR3 reads TGTGCCAGCAGAGGCCCGGGACAGGGACCCTACGAGCAGTACTTC.

V is TRBV6-1 and J is TRBJ1-6; TRBD1 matches at 10 bases. Trimming removed 2 bases from V and 7 bases from J; junction bases left unmatched: 5. Germline V gene lookup returns CDR1 MNHNS and CDR2 SASEGT. There are 16 residues in the CDR3. The CDR3 reads CASSELTGGGNSPLHF. CDR3 DNA sequence: TGTGCCAGCAGTGAATTGACAGGGGGCGGAAATTCACCCCTCCACTTT.

The rearrangement uses TRBV28 and TRBJ1-1; 8 positions match TRBD1. J lost 11 bases, V lost 5 bases, and 7 bases had no gene match. This CDR3 has 12 residues. Per germline, CDR1 MDHEN and CDR2 SYDVKM. CDR3 sequence (DNA): TGTGCCAGCAGTCTTAGACAGGGGCGGGCTTTCTTT. This gives the protein CASSLRQGRAFF.

This clone occurred once. The V and J genes are TRBV6-1 and TRBJ1-1; D might be TRBD1 (5 bases). Trimming shortened V by 7 bases and J by 5 bases, and 17 bases separated the two germline ends. The CDR3 is 14 amino acids. Looked up from germline, CDR1 is MNHNS and CDR2 is SASEGT. Here the CDR3 DNA reads TGTGCCAGCATGGTTTCGGGGGAGGCGACTGAAGCTTTCTTT. This translates into CASMVSGEATEAFF.

This clone ranks as medium-sized. The chain links TRBV2 to TRBJ2-7; the match to TRBD2 covers 8 bases. V trimming: 4 bases; J trimming: 3 bases; junction bases outside the gene matches: 2. Looked up from germline, CDR1 is SNHLY and CDR2 is FYNNEI. The CDR3 is 13 residues long. The CDR3 sequence: CASSGLANYEQYF. DNA of the CDR3: TGTGCCAGCAGTGGACTAGCGAACTACGAGCAGTACTTC.

The chain recombines TRBV6-5 with TRBJ1-1, with 7 positions matching TRBD1. In germline, CDR1 is MNHEY, CDR2 SVGAGI. V lost 7 bases to trimming and J lost 5 bases; unmatched junction nucleotides: 7. The CDR3 consists of 13 residues. CDR3: CASTRQGETEAFF. DNA of the CDR3: TGTGCCAGCACCAGACAGGGTGAAACTGAAGCTTTCTTT.

The chain combines TRBV18 with TRBJ1-5; no reliable D call. CDR1 is KGHSH and CDR2 is LQKENI in the germline V gene. Trimming shortened V by 5 bases and J by 9 bases, and 17 bases separated the two germline ends. This CDR3 is 14 amino acids long. The CDR3: CASSTERGGRPQHF. In DNA form, the CDR3 reads TGTGCCAGCTCAACCGAGAGAGGAGGTAGGCCCCAGCATTTT.

The chain couples TRBV7-2 to TRBJ2-3; 8 nucleotides agree with TRBD2. Germline CDR1 SGHTA, CDR2 FQGNSA. The ends lost 5 bases at V and 2 bases at J; junction bases unmatched: 9. The CDR3 loop spans 16 amino acids. CDR3 in amino acids: CASSAGGGHYTDTQYF. CDR3 DNA: TGTGCCAGCAGCGCCGGGGGGGGACATTACACAGATACGCAGTATTTT.

The rearrangement uses TRBV18 and TRBJ2-1, with TRBD2 matching over 10 bases. The germline gives CDR1 KGHSH, CDR2 LQKENI. The CDR3 is 20 amino acids. V was pared by 5 bases and J by 0 bases, with 16 bases of the junction left unmatched. Here the CDR3 reads CASSKGRASGSQSSYNEQFF. The CDR3 coding sequence is TGTGCCAGCTCAAAGGGGAGGGCTAGCGGGAGCCAAAGCTCCTACAATGAGCAGTTCTTC.

This clone was seen a few times. This chain joins TRBV6-4 and TRBJ2-1, with 9 bases matching TRBD2. CDR3 length equals 15 residues. The junction had 7 bases not matched to a gene; V was cut back by 3 bases and J by 7 bases. CDR1 and CDR2 from the germline V gene are MRHNA and SNTAGT. The CDR3 DNA reads as TGTGCCAGCAGTGAAGAAGGTAGCGGGAGTAATGAGCAGTTCTTC. This encodes CASSEEGSGSNEQFF.

Of note for this clone: Within the sample, other DNA sequences also encode this same CDR3. Here the CDR3 reads CASSRQGLIGETQYF. In DNA form, the CDR3 reads TGTGCCAGCAGTCGACAGGGGTTAATTGGAGAGACCCAGTACTTC. The chain has TRBV6-5 and TRBJ2-5; 8 bases agree with TRBD1. The CDR3 is 15 residues long. Germline assignment: CDR1 MNHEY and CDR2 SVGAGI. V was clipped by 5 bases and J by 4 bases; unmatched bases: 9.

The chain couples TRBV19 to TRBJ1-1; D gene ambiguous. Germline-derived CDR1 and CDR2 are LNHDA and SQIVND (reference sequence). This CDR3 region has 12 residues. Trimming left V 6 bases short and J 5 bases short, with 10 bases between. The CDR3 DNA reads TGTGCCAGTAGCCATCGAGGGACTGAAGCTTTCTTT. Its translation: CASSHRGTEAFF.

This clone was seen a handful of times. This chain joins TRBV11-1 and TRBJ2-1; 10 bases agree with TRBD1. CDR1 and CDR2 (germline): SGHAT, FQDESV (reference sequence). The CDR3 is made up of 14 amino acids. The trim removed 5 bases at V and 6 bases at J, leaving 4 bases unmatched. The CDR3, as DNA: TGTGCCAGCAGCCACCGGGACAGGGGCAATGAGCAGTTCTTC. As protein: CASSHRDRGNEQFF.

This clone appeared a few times. The chain recombines TRBV7-2 with TRBJ2-7; 10 bases are shared with TRBD2. Germline V gene lookup returns CDR1 SGHTA and CDR2 FQGNSA. Unmatched junction bases numbered 7, after V lost 1 base and J lost 4 bases. The CDR3 runs 16 residues. CDR3 nucleotide sequence: TGTGCCAGCAGCTTAGGGGCTAGCGGGGGACCTTACGAGCAGTACTTC. It translates to CASSLGASGGPYEQYF.

The rearrangement joins TRBV7-8 to TRBJ1-1; D unclear. This CDR3 comprises 13 residues. In germline, CDR1 is SGHVS, CDR2 FQNEAQ. The V and J ends lost 1 base and 3 bases respectively, with 6 bases between them. The CDR3 coding sequence is TGTGCCAGCAGCTTAGTAGTTGACACTGAAGCTTTCTTT. Protein: CASSLVVDTEAFF.